Each of the 11 T cell receptor beta chains below was sequenced from the same sample in a study of blood T cell repertoires in COVID-19. Clones were sequenced by immunoSEQ multiplex PCR, and TCRdb holds only the in-frame ones, with some missing. This table holds 180,000 or so clones, roughly 88% found once. The specimen sequenced was peripheral blood. The source is a man between 60 and 70 years old who had recovered from COVID-19.

The chain carries TRBV27 and TRBJ2-5; D is uncertain. With 5 bases removed from V and 4 bases from J, the gap between germline ends came to 14 bases. The V gene's germline CDR1 is MNHEY and CDR2 SMNVEV (reference sequence). CDR3 size: 14 residues. The CDR3 nucleotides read TGTGCCAGCAGTCCCTTCCTGACGGGAGAGACCCAGTACTTC. Translation gives CASSPFLTGETQYF.

This chain links TRBV4-1 with TRBJ2-5; 10 bases map to TRBD2. Germline V lookup: CDR1 MGHRA, CDR2 YSYEKL. Trimming cost V 0 bases and J 12 bases; bases outside gene matches: 4. The CDR3 has 13 residues. The DNA for the CDR3 is TGCGCCAGCAGCCAAGACGGGCTAGCGGGGGAGTACTTC. This encodes CASSQDGLAGEYF.

The chain is built from TRBV3-1 (or the pseudogene TRBV3-2) and TRBJ2-7, with TRBD1 matching over 8 bases. V was pared by 4 bases and J by 2 bases, with 7 bases of the junction left unmatched. The CDR3 has 15 residues. The germline V gene has CDR1 LGHDT and CDR2 YNNKEL (reference sequence). CDR3 sequence (DNA): TGTGCCAGCAGCCCGTGGACAGGGCAAACCTACGAGCAGTACTTC. Protein: CASSPWTGQTYEQYF.

The chain carries TRBV30 and TRBJ1-4, with D perhaps TRBD1 (6 bases). Trimming pared 4 bases from V and 10 bases from J, leaving 31 bases between. The CDR3 has 18 residues. Per the germline V gene, CDR1 is GTSNPN and CDR2 is SVGIG (reference sequence). CDR3 residues: CAWTTQGKGSVGRGKLFF. CDR3 nucleotide sequence: TGTGCCTGGACCACACAGGGCAAGGGCTCCGTAGGCCGGGGAAAACTGTTTTTT.

The chain uses TRBV6-5 and TRBJ2-3, with D unresolved. This CDR3 has 16 amino acids. CDR1 and CDR2 from the germline V gene are MNHEY and SVGAGI. Trimming shortened V by 2 bases and J by 1 base, and 13 bases separated the two germline ends. The CDR3 DNA reads as TGTGCCAGCAGTTACACCCGTACGGTGCGCACAGATACGCAGTATTTT. This translates into CASSYTRTVRTDTQYF.

This clone is a singleton in its sample. The chain has TRBV2 and TRBJ2-7, with a tentative D call TRBD2 (5 bases). Looked up from germline, CDR1 is SNHLY and CDR2 is FYNNEI. V was pared by 3 bases and J by 5 bases, with 14 bases between. This CDR3 spans 14 amino acids. The CDR3 region has the DNA TGTGCCAGCAGTGACATGGACTTCTTGCACGAGCAGTACTTC. Translating gives CASSDMDFLHEQYF.

This sequence joins TRBV7-9 and TRBJ1-4; a possible D gene is TRBD1 (6 bases). Trimming took 2 bases from V and 1 from J, leaving 8 bases between them. This CDR3 contains 15 residues. Germline CDR1 and CDR2: SEHNR and FQNEAQ (reference sequence). CDR3 amino acids: CASSLRRGTNEKLFF. The CDR3 region has the DNA TGTGCCAGCAGCTTACGCAGGGGAACTAATGAAAAACTGTTTTTT.

The chain uses TRBV2 and TRBJ1-4; weak D call: TRBD1 (6 bases). Germline V gene data show CDR1 as SNHLY and CDR2 as FYNNEI. V was cut by 10 bases and J by 8 bases, with 17 bases left in between. The length of the CDR3 is 13 residues. CDR3 DNA: TGTGCCACCCAGGGGCAGGGTGAAGAAAAACTGTTTTTT. This encodes CATQGQGEEKLFF.

The genes are TRBV11-2 and TRBJ2-7; 7 bases are shared with TRBD1. V shed 4 bases and J 0 bases; nucleotides not matched to a gene: 3. Germline CDR1 is SGHAT and CDR2 is FQNNGV. This CDR3 has 14 amino acids. Here the CDR3 DNA reads TGTGCCAGCAGCTCGGGACAGTTCTCCTACGAGCAGTACTTC. Translation gives CASSSGQFSYEQYF.

The CDR3 DNA reads TGTGCCAGCACCCCCAACGAGGGACAGGGGGTCGAGCAGTACTTC. Residues: CASTPNEGQGVEQYF. The V call is TRBV28, the J call TRBJ2-7; 11 nucleotides align to TRBD1. Germline-derived CDR1 and CDR2 are MDHEN and SYDVKM. V lost 7 bases and J lost 6; bases outside the gene matches: 11. This CDR3 is 15 amino acids long.

The chain links TRBV7-3 to TRBJ2-1; 7 bases agree with TRBD1. Germline trimming cut 4 bases from V and 4 bases from J; bases unmatched to any gene: 10. CDR1 SGHTA and CDR2 FQGTGA come from the germline V gene. This CDR3 region has 16 residues. The CDR3 spells CASSSNLGDRYNEQFF. In nucleotides, the CDR3 is TGTGCCAGCAGCTCAAATTTAGGGGACAGATACAATGAGCAGTTCTTC.